A selection of T cell receptor beta chains follows, all from one sample in a study of PD-L1 blockade in urothelial cancer. Repertoires were generated with immunoSEQ multiplex PCR, while TCRdb's copy carries only in-frame clones and drops some. Seen here are 50,000 to 65,000 clones, 85% to 90% observed once, and the top ten hold roughly 2.9%. The sample was PBMCs, taken around atezolizumab (anti-PD-L1) treatment. Source of these receptors: a man aged 45-60 years with urothelial cancer. The CDR3 runs from the conserved cysteine through the conserved F or W. A D gene is named only where the DNA matches it firmly. Where a row states a size, it is once, few, many or the class of an expanded clone; other rows omit it.

CDR3	DNA	V	D	J	size
CASSRDPRGTEAFF	TGTGCCAGCAGTAGGGACCCCAGGGGGACTGAAGCTTTCTTT	TRBV6-1	TRBD1	TRBJ1-1	-
CASSVAGRGTGELFF	TGTGCCAGCAGCGTAGCCGGGAGAGGTACCGGGGAGCTGTTTTTT	TRBV9	-	TRBJ2-2	-
CASSPPMAQGETQYF	TGTGCCAGCTCACCACCAATGGCCCAGGGTGAGACCCAGTACTTC	TRBV18	-	TRBJ2-5	-
CASSLGGGTEAFF	TGCGCCAGCAGCTTAGGGGGAGGGACTGAAGCTTTCTTT	TRBV5-1	-	TRBJ1-1	-
CASSPRDSNQPQHF	TGTGCCAGCAGTCCCCGGGACAGTAATCAGCCCCAGCATTTT	TRBV6-1	TRBD1	TRBJ1-5	-
CASSLTSGRVDTQYF	TGTGCCAGCAGCCTGACTAGCGGGAGGGTTGATACGCAGTATTTT	TRBV4-2	TRBD2	TRBJ2-3	-
CASSTTGGAEQPQHF	TGTGCCAGCAGCACGACGGGGGGGGCTGAGCAGCCCCAGCATTTT	TRBV7-9	-	TRBJ1-5	-
CASSSDSNQPQHF	TGTGCCAGCAGCAGCGATAGCAATCAGCCCCAGCATTTT	TRBV7-9	-	TRBJ1-5	-
CASSADRGMNTEAFF	TGCGCCAGCAGCGCAGACAGGGGGATGAACACTGAAGCTTTCTTT	TRBV5-1	TRBD1	TRBJ1-1	-
CASSVSGSGNGELFF	TGCGCCAGCAGCGTTAGCGGGAGTGGGAACGGGGAGCTGTTTTTT	TRBV5-1	TRBD2	TRBJ2-2	-
CASSPTGGANTGELFF	TGTGCCAGCAGCCCGACAGGGGGCGCGAACACCGGGGAGCTGTTTTTT	TRBV7-9	TRBD1	TRBJ2-2	-
CASSLELNTEAFF	TGTGCCAGCAGCTTAGAACTAAACACTGAAGCTTTCTTT	TRBV11-3	-	TRBJ1-1	few
CASSEGGHGTEAFF	TGCGCCAGCAGCGAGGGAGGACACGGCACTGAAGCTTTCTTT	TRBV5-1	-	TRBJ1-1	few